This T cell receptor (beta chain) was recorded in a study of shared clonotypes between healthy human individuals. Study findings and constraints: Despite large depth, sorted-subset datasets appeared incompletely sequenced.

This CDR3 region has 18 residues. Per germline, CDR1 SGHAT and CDR2 FQNNGV. Unmatched junction bases numbered 8, after V lost 1 base and J lost 2 bases. Method: immunoSEQ multiplex PCR; TCRdb's copy keeps in-frame clones and lacks some. The sample shows 2,500,000 or so clones, roughly nine tenths of them seen only once. To note about this clone: The antigen remains unidentified.

The clonotype comes from a man in his late teens or twenties in good health. The chain uses TRBV11-2 and TRBJ2-3; 11 nucleotides agree with TRBD2. Sequenced material: naive CD4+ T cells sorted from blood. Regarding subset: CD45RA+ positively selected. CDR3 loop: CASSLGLKLAGVTDTQYF. In DNA, the CDR3 is TGTGCCAGCAGCTTAGGCCTAAAACTAGCGGGGGTCACAGATACGCAGTATTTT.